This is a list of T cell receptor beta chains from one sample in a study of T cell responses to AZD1222 COVID-19 vaccine. Method: immunoSEQ multiplex PCR; TCRdb's copy keeps in-frame clones and lacks some. The sample has roughly 84,000 clones; nearly 90% are singletons. Sequenced here: peripheral blood, sampled on day 0 of AZD1222 vaccination. All receptors come from an adult in good health. The CDR3 runs from the conserved cysteine through the conserved F or W. Fields, in order: CDR3 protein, CDR3 DNA, D gene, V gene, clone size, J gene. D genes are given only for firm matches. Only some rows state a clone size, as once, few, many or a class for expanded clones.

CDR3: CASSLTFLGIGAFF
DNA: TGTGCCAGCAGTTTAACCTTTCTCGGCATTGGAGCTTTCTTT
D: .
V: TRBV27
size: .
J: TRBJ1-1

CDR3: CAWSDLTGDLSSYEQYF
DNA: TGTGCCTGGAGTGACCTAACAGGGGACCTCAGCTCCTACGAGCAGTACTTC
D: TRBD1
V: TRBV30
size: .
J: TRBJ2-7

CDR3: CATSRDEASLDNEQFF
DNA: TGTGCCACCAGCAGAGATGAGGCTAGCTTGGACAATGAGCAGTTCTTC
D: .
V: TRBV15
size: .
J: TRBJ2-1

CDR3: CASSVNSRDGYTF
DNA: TGTGCCAGCAGCGTAAACTCAAGGGATGGCTACACCTTC
D: .
V: TRBV9
size: .
J: TRBJ1-2

CDR3: CASSLVGDTIYF
DNA: TGTGCCAGCAGCTTGGTCGGGGACACCATATATTTT
D: .
V: TRBV5-6
size: once
J: TRBJ1-3

CDR3: CASSLTYGYTF
DNA: TGTGCCAGCAGCTTAACGTATGGCTACACCTTC
D: .
V: TRBV7-9
size: .
J: TRBJ1-2

CDR3: CASSVGPSNQPQHF
DNA: TGTGCCAGCAGCGTAGGGCCCAGCAATCAGCCCCAGCATTTT
D: .
V: TRBV9
size: .
J: TRBJ1-5

CDR3: CASSYGRFYNSPLHF
DNA: TGTGCCAGCAGCTACGGTCGATTCTATAATTCACCCCTCCACTTT
D: .
V: TRBV14
size: .
J: TRBJ1-6

CDR3: CASSTNYEQYF
DNA: TGTGCCAGCAGCACAAACTACGAGCAGTACTTC
D: .
V: TRBV7-2
size: .
J: TRBJ2-7

CDR3: CASSQVVNEQFF
DNA: TGTGCCAGCAGCCAAGTTGTCAATGAGCAGTTCTTC
D: .
V: TRBV3-1/TRBV3-2
size: .
J: TRBJ2-1